The rows below give T cell receptor beta chains drawn from one sample of a study of shared clonotypes between healthy human individuals. Measured with immunoSEQ multiplex PCR; TCRdb has only the in-frame clones, and not every one. The table includes about 490,000 clones, roughly 85% detected once. Sample: PBMCs. Source of these receptors: a woman aged 40 to 49 in good health. Some clones in this sample may be carry-over from other donors' samples. CDR3s include the opening cysteine and the closing phenylalanine or tryptophan. The order of the fields is J gene, V gene, clone size, D gene, CDR3 DNA, CDR3 protein. A D gene is named only where the DNA matches it firmly. Size tells how often a clone was seen (once, few, many) or the class of an expanded clone, and some rows leave it out.

J: TRBJ1-4; V: TRBV25-1; size: once; D: TRBD1; DNA: TGTGCCAGCAGTCCAGGGGGTGGTAATGAAAAACTGTTTTTT; CDR3: CASSPGGGNEKLFF
J: TRBJ1-5; V: TRBV1; size: NA; D: NA; DNA: TGCACCAGCAGCAACCGTGATCAGCCCCAGCATTTT; CDR3: CTSSNRDQPQHF
J: TRBJ1-5; V: TRBV4-1; size: NA; D: NA; DNA: TGCGCCAGCAGCCGCGGACAGCTTAGCAATCAGCCCCAGCATTTT; CDR3: CASSRGQLSNQPQHF
J: TRBJ2-7; V: TRBV19; size: many; D: NA; DNA: TGTGCCAGTAGTATTCCGGGGTCCTACGAGCAGTACTTC; CDR3: CASSIPGSYEQYF
J: TRBJ2-1; V: TRBV6-1; size: NA; D: NA; DNA: TGTGCCAGCAGTGAGACTGTAGATGAGCAGTTCTTC; CDR3: CASSETVDEQFF
J: TRBJ2-7; V: TRBV6-1; size: few; D: NA; DNA: TGTGCCAGCAGTGAAGCGCTTCTAGGGTCGTGGATGCGGAGGACCTACGAGCAGTACTTC; CDR3: CASSEALLGSWMRRTYEQYF
J: TRBJ2-2; V: TRBV10-3; size: once; D: NA; DNA: TGTGCCATCAGTGAGGGACCGAACACCGGGGAGCTGTTTTTT; CDR3: CAISEGPNTGELFF
J: TRBJ2-3; V: TRBV15; size: NA; D: TRBD2; DNA: TGTGCCACCAGCAGAGGGACTAGCGGGAGTATTGATACGCAGTATTTT; CDR3: CATSRGTSGSIDTQYF
J: TRBJ1-4; V: TRBV9; size: NA; D: NA; DNA: TGTGCCAGCAGCGCCCGACAGACTGCAACTAATGAAAAACTGTTTTTT; CDR3: CASSARQTATNEKLFF
J: TRBJ1-1; V: TRBV5-4; size: NA; D: NA; DNA: TGTGCCAGCAGCCACCGAAACACTGAAGCTTTCTTT; CDR3: CASSHRNTEAFF
J: TRBJ2-1; V: TRBV5-5; size: NA; D: TRBD2; DNA: TGTGCCAGCAGCTTACAGACTAGCGCTCACAATGAGCAGTTCTTC; CDR3: CASSLQTSAHNEQFF
J: TRBJ2-7; V: TRBV7-8; size: NA; D: NA; DNA: TGTGCCAGCAGCTTCTCCCCCGGACCGTACGAGCAGTACTTC; CDR3: CASSFSPGPYEQYF
J: TRBJ2-7; V: TRBV18; size: NA; D: TRBD1; DNA: TGTGCCAGCTCACCACCGTTTGGGGACAGGAGCTCCTACGAGCAGTACTTC; CDR3: CASSPPFGDRSSYEQYF